This entry concerns a single TCR beta chain. Antigen: not known. Stated treatment: oral pan-JAK inhibitor, 5-10 mg twice daily. RNA was extracted and reverse transcribed into cDNA as the sequencing template. The repertoire was sequenced with immunoSEQ multiplex PCR; TCRdb's copy has only in-frame clones and lacks some. In the table there are 90,000 to 130,000 clones, around three fifths of which are singletons. The sample belongs to a study of CD8+ T cells in alopecia areata. About the research overall: Each of the treated patients was given oral tofacitinib, 5 to 10 mg twice daily, for moderate-to-severe alopecia areata. Tofacitinib was given for 6 to 18 months, then stopped for 6 months. Study-level results: For lesional scalp, especially alopecia totalis/universalis, clonality was higher than in normal scalp. During tofacitinib treatment, many expanded lesional clones remained in scalp and blood.

The CDR3 is made up of 14 amino acids. CDR1 and CDR2 from the germline V gene are MGHRA and YSYEKL. Trimming pared 1 base from V and 1 base from J, leaving 7 bases between. The source was CD8+ T cells sorted from blood, collected at week 24, from a patient treated with tofacitinib. This chain uses TRBV4-1 with TRBJ1-1; D is unclear. This clonotype was obtained from a human donor with alopecia areata. For the CDR3, the DNA is TGCGCCAGCAGCCAAGTTTTTGAGAACACTGAAGCTTTCTTT. Translation gives CASSQVFENTEAFF.